Below, 3 T cell receptor beta chains from the same sample are listed, as sequenced in a study of blood T cell repertoires in COVID-19. Assay: immunoSEQ multiplex PCR; the TCRdb copy retains only in-frame clones and omits some. Of roughly 130,000 clones detected, more than 60% appear once; the ten largest clones hold less than 15%. The sample consisted of peripheral blood. Receptors were obtained from a man aged 80 or over with acute or convalescent COVID-19.

V usage is TRBV2 and J usage is TRBJ2-3; 9 nucleotides line up with TRBD1. With V trimmed by 7 bases and J by 3 bases, 8 bases remained unmatched. Germline V gene sequence: CDR1 SNHLY, CDR2 FYNNEI. This CDR3 spans 15 amino acids. The CDR3 loop reads CASIKTGGTTDTQYF. The CDR3 DNA reads TGTGCCAGCATCAAGACAGGGGGAACGACAGATACGCAGTATTTT.

The chain couples TRBV7-2 to TRBJ2-1; 9 bases fit TRBD2. This CDR3 is 15 amino acids long. The V gene's germline CDR1 is SGHTA and CDR2 FQGNSA. V trimming: 0 bases; J trimming: 8 bases; junction bases outside the gene matches: 5. CDR3 nucleotide sequence: TGTGCCAGCAGCTTAGCGCGCGGGGGGGCCGATGAGCAGTTCTTC. Translated, it gives CASSLARGGADEQFF.

The chain uses TRBV2 and TRBJ1-5; no reliable D call. The CDR3 contains 13 residues. The V end lost 4 bases, the J end lost 4 bases, and 8 bases lay between the germline ends. Germline loops: CDR1 SNHLY, CDR2 FYNNEI. Here the CDR3 reads CASSGQWNQPQHF. The CDR3 DNA follows: TGTGCCAGCAGTGGGCAGTGGAATCAGCCCCAGCATTTT. Using reference TRBV2 and TRBJ1-5 for the parts outside the CDR3, the full variable domain is EPEVTQTPSHQVTQMGQEVILRCVPISNHLYFYWYRQILGQKVEFLVSFYNNEISEKSEIFDDQFSVERPDGSNFTLKIRSTKLEDSAMYFCASSGQWNQPQHFGDGTRLSIL.